This T cell receptor (beta chain) was recorded in a study of PD-L1 blockade in urothelial cancer. Broader study findings: Tumor-linked clones in blood grew more by 3 weeks in durable-benefit patients.

Only in-frame clones appear in the TCRdb table, and some are missing; sequencing was by immunoSEQ multiplex PCR. The table includes fewer than 35,000 clones, about 89% detected once. Disease in patients was locally advanced or metastatic urothelial carcinoma. Points on this clone: Antigen specificity is unknown.

The V gene end was trimmed by 2 bases and the J gene end by 2 bases; junction bases not matched to a gene: 4. Germline assignment: CDR1 MGHDK and CDR2 SYGVNS. This CDR3 has 16 amino acids. The V call is TRBV25-1, the J call TRBJ2-3; TRBD2 aligns across 10 bases. The clonotype comes from a middle-aged man with urothelial cancer. This specimen was PBMCs, taken around atezolizumab (anti-PD-L1) treatment. DNA for the CDR3: TGTGCCAGCAGTGAACTAGCGGGAGCCCTCACAGATACGCAGTATTTT. Translation: CASSELAGALTDTQYF.